These 3 T cell receptor beta chains came from one sample sequenced in a study of blood T cell repertoires in COVID-19 (TCRdb year 2020). Receptor amplification or capture employed the immunoSEQ multiplex PCR assay. TCRdb limited this immuneACCESS table to in-frame rearrangements with V and J called. A share of clones is missing; checked studies link under half to unresolved V genes, and the rest is unexplained. The sample table lists some 150,000 clones, approximately 84% of them with a count of one. The ten biggest clones cover around 7.6% of the sample. The sample consisted of peripheral blood. Every receptor here comes from a man aged 40-55 years who had recovered from COVID-19.

This clone is medium-sized (0.01 to 0.1%) within its sample. This rearrangement joins TRBV27 to TRBJ1-4; TRBD1 is a possible D gene (6 bases). The CDR3 length is 15 residues. Germline lookup yields CDR1 MNHEY and CDR2 SMNVEV (reference sequence). Trimming cost V 4 bases and J 4 bases, with 13 bases left between them. The CDR3 nucleotides read TGTGCCAGCAGTTCACCAGGGGCCTATAATGAAAAACTGTTTTTT. It translates to CASSSPGAYNEKLFF.

The chain has TRBV19 and TRBJ2-7; tentatively, D is TRBD2 (6 bases). Germline V gives CDR1 LNHDA, CDR2 SQIVND (reference sequence). Trimming stripped 3 bases from V and 5 bases from J, with 14 bases between. The length of the CDR3 is 14 residues. DNA for the CDR3: TGTGCCAGTAGTATTTTCGTCGGGGGAGACGAGCAGTACTTC. Encoded protein: CASSIFVGGDEQYF. The full variable domain, its missing parts supplied by reference TRBV19 and TRBJ2-7, is DGGITQSPKYLFRKEGQNVTLSCEQNLNHDAMYWYRQDPGQGLRLIYYSQIVNDFQKGDIAEGYSVSREKKESFPLTVTSAQKNPTAFYLCASSIFVGGDEQYFGPGTRLTVT.

This chain links TRBV4-3 with TRBJ1-1; D not resolved. The V and J ends lost 2 bases and 4 bases respectively, with 11 bases between them. From germline, CDR1 is LGHNA and CDR2 YSLEER. The CDR3 spans 14 residues. The CDR3 loop reads CASSQQAKSTEAFF. CDR3 nucleotides: TGCGCCAGCAGCCAACAAGCCAAGAGCACTGAAGCTTTCTTT.